Following are 4 T cell receptor beta chains from one sample sequenced in a study of blood T cell repertoires in COVID-19. The data were produced by immunoSEQ multiplex PCR, yet TCRdb's version contains in-frame clones alone and is incomplete. This repertoire shows about 350,000 clones, 88% found once; its top ten account for about 6.7%. Sequenced material: peripheral blood. The receptors were sampled from a woman in her 70s with COVID-19, enrolled during active disease.

The V gene is TRBV21-1, the J gene TRBJ1-5; TRBD1 is the table's D call, not checked against the DNA. TRBV21-1 is a pseudogene segment. This CDR3 comprises 18 residues. The CDR3 nucleotides read TGTGCCAGCAGCAAAAAGGGGACAGGGGGCGCAACAGGGCAGCCCCAGCATTTT. Translating gives CASSKKGTGGATGQPQHF.

The chain joins TRBV5-1 to TRBJ1-2; maybe TRBD1 (5 bases). The germline CDR1 and CDR2 sequences are SGHRS and YFSETQ. The CDR3 length is 14 residues. With 2 bases removed from V and 4 bases from J, the gap between germline ends came to 12 bases. CDR3 sequence (DNA): TGCGCCAGCAGCTTTGACAGTCTCAGCTATGGCTACACCTTC. This codes for CASSFDSLSYGYTF.

This chain links TRBV4-1 with TRBJ1-3; D ambiguous. There are 13 residues in the CDR3. Trimming removed 0 bases from V and 3 bases from J, with 3 bases in between. Germline assignment: CDR1 MGHRA and CDR2 YSYEKL. CDR3 in amino acids: CASSQDYGNTIYF. The DNA for the CDR3 is TGCGCCAGCAGCCAAGACTATGGAAACACCATATATTTT.

The CDR3 sequence: CASLAGGSYNSPLHF. DNA of the CDR3: TGTGCCAGTCTCGCAGGGGGATCCTATAATTCACCCCTCCACTTT. This chain uses TRBV28 with TRBJ1-6, with 7 positions matching TRBD1. From germline, CDR1 is MDHEN and CDR2 SYDVKM. This CDR3 region has 15 residues. The V segment lost 9 bases and the J segment 1 base; nucleotides outside the gene matches: 6.